Following are 27 T cell receptor beta chains from one sample sequenced in a study of radiotherapy plus CTLA-4 blockade in lung cancer. The assay was immunoSEQ multiplex PCR, and TCRdb's table has in-frame clones only and misses some. The data contain 25,000 to 35,000 clones, about 79% of them singletons. The input for sequencing was peripheral blood, taken from a patient treated with radiotherapy plus ipilimumab. Every receptor here comes from a human donor with non-small cell lung cancer that progressed on radiotherapy plus ipilimumab.

The rearrangement uses TRBV19 and TRBJ2-3; no reliable D call. Per the germline V gene, CDR1 is LNHDA and CDR2 is SQIVND (reference sequence). The CDR3 is made up of 15 amino acids. Trimming removed 3 bases from V and 6 bases from J, with 16 bases in between. CDR3 sequence (DNA): TGTGCCAGTAGTATGATCAGGCTCCGATTGGATACGCAGTATTTT. This sequence encodes CASSMIRLRLDTQYF.

The rearrangement uses TRBV29-1 and TRBJ2-7, with 7 bases matching TRBD2. CDR1 and CDR2 (germline): SQVTM, ANQGSEA. This CDR3 spans 13 amino acids. Trimming at V came to 6 bases and at J to 0 bases, leaving 5 bases not matched to a gene. DNA for the CDR3: TGCAGCGTCCTAGCGGCCGACTCCTACGAGCAGTACTTC. The encoded protein is CSVLAADSYEQYF.

J is TRBJ2-7 and V is TRBV9; 9 nucleotides line up with TRBD1. From germline, CDR1 is SGDLS and CDR2 YYNGEE. With V trimmed by 3 bases and J by 3 bases, 4 bases remained unmatched. This CDR3 has 14 amino acids. In DNA form, the CDR3 reads TGTGCCAGCAGCGCGGGACAGGGTAACTACGAGCAGTACTTC. The encoded protein is CASSAGQGNYEQYF.

The rearrangement links TRBV11-2 to TRBJ1-4, with a possible D match to TRBD1 (6 bases). The CDR3 length is 12 residues. Germline V gene lookup returns CDR1 SGHAT and CDR2 FQNNGV. V gave up 4 bases and J gave up 17 bases, with 17 bases separating them. CDR3 nucleotide sequence: TGTGCCAGCAGCTCCGGGGGCTCGGAGGGTTTTTTT. Amino acid sequence: CASSSGGSEGFF.

The chain links TRBV5-1 to TRBJ2-5, with a weak D call TRBD2 (10 bases). The V gene's germline CDR1 is SGHRS and CDR2 YFSETQ. The CDR3 extends over 18 amino acids. V was cut by 5 bases and J by 5 bases, with 28 bases left in between. CDR3 DNA sequence: TGCGCCAGCAGGCCCGGACAGGGGTTTCTAGCGGGAGTGGAGACCCAGTACTTC. Translating gives CASRPGQGFLAGVETQYF.

The chain employs TRBV28 and TRBJ2-1; 8 nucleotides align to TRBD2. Germline V gene lookup returns CDR1 MDHEN and CDR2 SYDVKM. The CDR3 runs 19 residues. V lost 8 bases to trimming and J lost 2 bases; unmatched junction nucleotides: 20. CDR3: CASSSGMREVYEPYNEQFF. DNA of the CDR3: TGTGCCAGCTCCTCCGGTATGCGGGAGGTCTATGAGCCCTACAATGAGCAGTTCTTC.

This chain links TRBV19 with TRBJ1-1; TRBD1 matches 9 bases. Germline V CDR1 and CDR2: LNHDA, SQIVND (reference sequence). Unmatched junction bases numbered 7, after V lost 6 bases and J lost 5 bases. This CDR3 region has 14 residues. DNA of the CDR3: TGTGCCAGTAGGACCACAGGGGGCAGGACTGAAGCTTTCTTT. Translated, it gives CASRTTGGRTEAFF.

The CDR3 region has the DNA TGTGCCAGCAGTGTAGCGGGAGTCCTGGGCGGCACAGATACGCAGTATTTT. This sequence encodes CASSVAGVLGGTDTQYF. V and J are TRBV28 and TRBJ2-3; TRBD2 agrees at 9 bases. This CDR3 has 17 residues. V lost 5 bases to trimming and J lost 1 base; unmatched junction nucleotides: 10. Germline values: CDR1 MDHEN, CDR2 SYDVKM.

This chain links TRBV10-3 with TRBJ1-5; D uncertain. The CDR3 runs 13 residues. In germline, CDR1 is ENHRY, CDR2 SYGVKD. The germline V and J ends were trimmed by 6 bases and 5 bases, with 11 bases remaining between them. The CDR3 loop is CAISLDKDQPQHF. As DNA, the CDR3 is TGTGCCATCAGCCTTGATAAGGATCAGCCCCAGCATTTT.

The rearrangement uses TRBV9 and TRBJ2-7, with D unclear. The CDR3 runs to 14 residues. Germline loops: CDR1 SGDLS, CDR2 YYNGEE. Trimming stripped 4 bases from V and 3 bases from J, with 14 bases between. The CDR3, as DNA: TGTGCCAGCAGCAAAGGGCTGGAGAGCTACGAGCAGTACTTC. This translates into CASSKGLESYEQYF.

The chain employs TRBV11-2 and TRBJ1-4; unclear D gene. Germline V CDR1 and CDR2: SGHAT, FQNNGV. The ends were cut back, 9 bases at V and 2 bases at J, with 10 bases in the middle. CDR3 length equals 13 residues. The CDR3 is CARGSGTNEKLFF. The CDR3 DNA reads TGTGCCAGGGGTTCGGGCACTAATGAAAAACTGTTTTTT.

The chain couples TRBV2 to TRBJ2-7; 10 nucleotides agree with TRBD2. CDR1 is SNHLY, CDR2 FYNNEI, per germline. J lost 6 bases, V lost 7 bases, and 6 bases had no gene match. This CDR3 region has 13 residues. The DNA of the CDR3 is TGTGCCAGCACGCCGAGCGGGAGGGGCGAGCAGTACTTC. It yields the protein CASTPSGRGEQYF. The full variable domain, completed using reference TRBV2 and TRBJ2-7, is EPEVTQTPSHQVTQMGQEVILRCVPISNHLYFYWYRQILGQKVEFLVSFYNNEISEKSEIFDDQFSVERPDGSNFTLKIRSTKLEDSAMYFCASTPSGRGEQYFGPGTRLTVT.

The V gene is TRBV18, the J gene TRBJ1-1; D uncertain. The CDR3 consists of 12 residues. V shed 3 bases and J shed 10 bases, with 12 bases lying between them. The germline CDR1 and CDR2 sequences are KGHSH and LQKENI. The CDR3 coding sequence is TGTGCCAGCTCACCGGGAAGGACCCCAGCTTTCTTT. It encodes CASSPGRTPAFF.

The chain joins TRBV27 to TRBJ1-2; 7 bases agree with TRBD1. Looked up from germline, CDR1 is MNHEY and CDR2 is SMNVEV (reference sequence). This CDR3 spans 15 amino acids. J was trimmed by 2 bases and V by 3 bases; bases with no gene match: 6. The CDR3 protein is CASSLAGRGNYGYTF. CDR3 DNA: TGTGCCAGCAGTTTGGCCGGCAGGGGGAACTATGGCTACACCTTC.

The genes are TRBV11-2 and TRBJ2-7; tentative D call: TRBD1 (5 bases). Deletions cut 3 bases from V and 6 bases from J, with 12 bases between. Looked up from germline, CDR1 is SGHAT and CDR2 is FQNNGV. The CDR3 runs 13 residues. CDR3 loop: CASSLGLDGEQYF. The CDR3 DNA is TGTGCCAGCAGCTTGGGGCTGGATGGCGAGCAGTACTTC.

V is TRBV7-2 and J is TRBJ1-2, with TRBD1 matching over 10 bases. Germline trimming cut 3 bases from V and 8 bases from J; bases unmatched to any gene: 3. CDR3 size: 13 residues. Germline CDR1 is SGHTA and CDR2 is FQGNSA. The DNA for the CDR3 is TGTGCCAGCAGCTTCGGACAGGGGGGAGGCTACACCTTC. Translating it yields CASSFGQGGGYTF.

This clone has only a few counts. As DNA, the CDR3 is TGTGCCAGCAGCGACCCCAGGGGCGCTACGAACACCGGGGAGCTGTTTTTT. Its protein is CASSDPRGATNTGELFF. The chain employs TRBV9 and TRBJ2-2; maybe TRBD1 (6 bases). There are 17 residues in the CDR3. Trimming pared 3 bases from V and 0 bases from J, leaving 15 bases between. Per the germline V gene, CDR1 is SGDLS and CDR2 is YYNGEE.

The rearrangement uses TRBV27 and TRBJ1-5; D call uncertain. The CDR3 runs to 12 residues. V was cut by 5 bases and J by 8 bases, with 10 bases left in between. Looked up from germline, CDR1 is MNHEY and CDR2 is SMNVEV (reference sequence). The CDR3 DNA reads as TGTGCCAGCAGTAGCGTGGGAGAGCCCCAGCATTTT. It encodes CASSSVGEPQHF.

This clone has a single count. The CDR3 protein is CASSRRGGTEAFF. DNA of the CDR3: TGTGCCAGCAGCCGCAGGGGGGGGACTGAAGCTTTCTTT. The rearrangement links TRBV11-1 to TRBJ1-1; 7 nucleotides match TRBD1. CDR3 size: 13 residues. Per the germline V gene, CDR1 is SGHAT and CDR2 is FQDESV (reference sequence). J lost 5 bases, V lost 5 bases, and 5 bases had no gene match.

V usage is TRBV10-3 and J usage is TRBJ2-7, with D tentatively TRBD1 (5 bases). V lost 0 bases and J lost 3, with 9 bases in between. Germline V gene data show CDR1 as ENHRY and CDR2 as SYGVKD. This CDR3 is 14 amino acids long. CDR3 sequence reads: CAISESGRVYEQYF. In DNA, the CDR3 is TGTGCCATCAGTGAGTCGGGCAGGGTCTACGAGCAGTACTTC.

This clone was seen a handful of times. This rearrangement joins TRBV2 to TRBJ2-3; 10 bases are a match to TRBD2. After removal of 1 base from V and 1 base from J, the junction contained 8 bases not matched to a gene. The CDR3 spans 18 residues. Germline V CDR1 and CDR2: SNHLY, FYNNEI. The CDR3 loop is CASSEGRLAGVRTDTQYF. The CDR3 DNA is TGTGCCAGCAGTGAAGGTCGGCTAGCGGGGGTCCGCACAGATACGCAGTATTTT.

The chain has TRBV21-1 and TRBJ1-6; the table's D call, TRBD1, has no DNA check behind it. TRBV21-1 is termed a pseudogene. The CDR3 consists of 16 residues. CDR3 region: CASSKAGTGANSPLHF. CDR3 sequence (DNA): TGTGCCAGCAGCAAAGCCGGGACAGGGGCCAATTCACCCCTCCACTTT.

Comments on this clone: Its ends do not fully match the called genes, so a read error is possible. V and J are TRBV15 and TRBJ2-3; a weak D match, TRBD2 (6 bases). This CDR3 comprises 12 residues. The V gene's germline CDR1 is LNHNV and CDR2 YYDKDF (reference sequence). The CDR3 DNA reads as TGTGCCACCCGCAGGGAGGCAGATACGCAGTATTTT. This encodes CATRREADTQYF.

The chain joins TRBV5-1 to TRBJ2-1; D is unresolved. Germline CDR1 and CDR2: SGHRS and YFSETQ. Trimming removed 0 bases at V and 2 bases at J, with 9 bases between. This CDR3 is built from 15 residues. The chain's CDR3 is CASSLVGPTYNEQFF. In DNA, the CDR3 is TGCGCCAGCAGCTTGGTAGGACCCACCTACAATGAGCAGTTCTTC.

The rearrangement uses TRBV19 and TRBJ2-1; 9 bases fit TRBD2. With 3 bases clipped from V and 0 bases from J, the junction kept 0 bases outside the gene matches. Germline loops: CDR1 LNHDA, CDR2 SQIVND (reference sequence). CDR3 length equals 15 residues. CDR3 region: CASSISGSSYNEQFF. Written as DNA, the CDR3 is TGTGCCAGTAGTATTAGCGGGAGCTCCTACAATGAGCAGTTCTTC.

The V and J genes are TRBV6-1 and TRBJ1-5; D gene unclear. Germline-derived CDR1 and CDR2 are MNHNS and SASEGT. This CDR3 contains 12 residues. Trimming took 7 bases from V and 7 from J, leaving 11 bases between them. The chain's CDR3 is CASTSGRQPQHF. CDR3 bases: TGTGCCAGCACCTCAGGTAGACAGCCCCAGCATTTT.

The genes are TRBV28 and TRBJ1-2, with unresolved D. Per the germline V gene, CDR1 is MDHEN and CDR2 is SYDVKM. This CDR3 contains 15 residues. With 4 bases removed from V and 3 bases from J, the gap between germline ends came to 15 bases. Written as DNA, the CDR3 is TGTGCCAGCAGTTCGACAATCAGGAGACACTATGGCTACACCTTC. This codes for CASSSTIRRHYGYTF.